The 19 T cell receptor beta chains below come from one sample, sequenced in a study of neoadjuvant nivolumab and ipilimumab in lung cancer. Sequencing was performed with immunoSEQ multiplex PCR; in TCRdb, only in-frame clones are kept and a portion is missing. In the table there are fewer than 35,000 clones, around 90% of which are singletons. The sample consisted of peripheral blood, taken after neoadjuvant nivolumab, alone or with ipilimumab, at or shortly before surgery. These receptors were collected from an adult with non-small cell lung cancer.

V is TRBV7-9 and J is TRBJ2-7; D ambiguous. CDR1 and CDR2 (germline): SEHNR, FQNEAQ (reference sequence). V shed 3 bases and J shed 0 bases, with 15 bases lying between them. CDR3 length: 16 residues. As DNA, the CDR3 is TGTGCCAGCAGCTTTTTTGGGCAGGCGAACTCCTACGAGCAGTACTTC. Translated: CASSFFGQANSYEQYF.

This chain connects TRBV11-2 to TRBJ2-1; D is ambiguous. Germline V lookup: CDR1 SGHAT, CDR2 FQNNGV. This CDR3 contains 12 residues. The ends were cut back, 1 base at V and 8 bases at J, with 6 bases in the middle. CDR3: CASSLGRYEQFF. The CDR3 DNA reads TGTGCCAGCAGCTTAGGGCGTTATGAGCAGTTCTTC.

The chain links TRBV10-2 to TRBJ1-1; D is undetermined. Deletions cut 6 bases from V and 1 base from J, with 9 bases between. CDR1 and CDR2 (germline): WSHSY, SAAADI. The CDR3 has 13 residues. The CDR3 reads CASRILENTEAFF. CDR3 coding DNA: TGCGCCAGCAGAATCCTTGAGAACACTGAAGCTTTCTTT.

The rearrangement links TRBV7-9 to TRBJ2-7; the D is unclear. Trimming left V 1 base short and J 7 bases short, with 17 bases between. The CDR3 totals 15 residues. CDR1 SEHNR and CDR2 FQNEAQ come from the germline V gene (reference sequence). The CDR3 loop is CASSLVSSPRLEQYF. The CDR3 DNA reads TGTGCCAGCAGCTTAGTCTCTTCGCCCCGCCTGGAGCAGTACTTC.

J is TRBJ2-6 and V is TRBV6-5; D remains ambiguous. The CDR3 covers 15 residues. The germline V and J ends were trimmed by 8 bases and 0 bases, with 11 bases remaining between them. CDR1 and CDR2 from the germline V gene are MNHEY and SVGAGI. CDR3 sequence reads: CASGKWTSGANVLTF. DNA for the CDR3: TGTGCCAGCGGGAAATGGACCTCTGGGGCCAACGTCCTGACTTTC.

The V and J genes are TRBV7-6 and TRBJ2-5; D possibly corresponds to TRBD1 (6 bases). Germline CDR1 reads SGHVS; CDR2 reads FNYEAQ. The CDR3 has 14 residues. V was clipped by 2 bases and J by 4 bases, with 11 bases between them. The CDR3 loop is CASSLNRVGETQYF. CDR3 DNA: TGTGCCAGCAGCTTAAACAGGGTCGGAGAGACCCAGTACTTC.

This clone was detected only once. The chain is built from TRBV29-1 and TRBJ2-2; 7 bases fit TRBD2. The germline gives CDR1 SQVTM, CDR2 ANQGSEA. The CDR3 loop spans 13 amino acids. The V segment lost 4 bases and the J segment 7 bases; nucleotides outside the gene matches: 6. CDR3 residues: CSVAGGSYGELFF. CDR3 DNA sequence: TGCAGCGTTGCGGGCGGGAGCTACGGGGAGCTGTTTTTT.

The CDR3: CASSKPGQRYNEQFF. DNA for the CDR3: TGTGCCAGCAGCAAACCGGGACAAAGATACAATGAGCAGTTCTTC. The chain employs TRBV5-6 and TRBJ2-1; maybe TRBD1 (6 bases). The CDR3 contains 15 residues. CDR1 SGHDT and CDR2 YYEEEE come from the germline V gene. Between the trimmed V and J ends, which lost 4 bases and 4 bases, there was a span of 15 bases.

The CDR3 spells CATSRGQATTRKYGYTF. The CDR3 DNA sequence: TGTGCCACCAGCAGAGGGCAGGCAACCACGCGGAAATATGGCTACACCTTC. The chain carries TRBV15 and TRBJ1-2, with no clear D. This CDR3 is 17 amino acids long. The germline gives CDR1 LNHNV, CDR2 YYDKDF (reference sequence). Deletions cut 1 base from V and 5 bases from J, with 20 bases between.

V gene TRBV5-4 combines with J gene TRBJ1-1; 8 positions match TRBD1. The V gene's germline CDR1 is SGHNT and CDR2 YYREEE (reference sequence). The CDR3 spans 14 residues. The junction had 2 bases not matched to a gene; V was cut back by 3 bases and J by 1 base. CDR3 nucleotide sequence: TGTGCCAGCAGCTCCAGGGGGCCGAACACTGAAGCTTTCTTT. Its translation is CASSSRGPNTEAFF. Based on the CDR3 plus reference TRBV5-4 and TRBJ1-1, the full variable domain is ETGVTQSPTHLIKTRGQQVTLRCSSQSGHNTVSWYQQALGQGPQFIFQYYREEENGRGNFPPRFSGLQFPNYSSELNVNALELDDSALYLCASSSRGPNTEAFFGQGTRLTVV.

The V and J genes are TRBV29-1 and TRBJ2-3; 7 bases match TRBD2. With V trimmed by 4 bases and J by 4 bases, 2 bases remained unmatched. This CDR3 comprises 12 residues. CDR1 SQVTM and CDR2 ANQGSEA come from the germline V gene. The CDR3 sequence is CSVAGGADTQYF. The CDR3 nucleotides read TGCAGCGTTGCTGGGGGGGCAGATACGCAGTATTTT.

The rearrangement uses TRBV5-4 and TRBJ2-7, with D possibly TRBD1 on 7 matching bases. V gave up 3 bases and J gave up 5 bases, with 18 bases separating them. CDR3 size: 15 residues. Germline CDR1 and CDR2: SGHNT and YYREEE (reference sequence). DNA for the CDR3: TGTGCCAGCAGCTACGCGGGGACAGCGCGCGACGAGCAGTACTTC. Its translation is CASSYAGTARDEQYF.

The chain joins TRBV20-1 to TRBJ2-5, with D tentatively TRBD2 (6 bases). CDR1 is DFQATT and CDR2 is SNEGSKA in the germline V gene (reference sequence). The CDR3 is 11 amino acids. CDR3 bases: TGCCGAGGAGGGCCGGGAGAGACCCAGTACTTC. Its translation is CRGGPGETQYF.

The rearrangement links TRBV7-6 to TRBJ1-2; TRBD1 is a possible D gene (5 bases). The CDR3 is 12 amino acids. Trimming took 5 bases from V and 8 from J, leaving 12 bases between them. Germline lookup yields CDR1 SGHVS and CDR2 FNYEAQ. The CDR3 protein is CASSPTWGGYTF. CDR3 sequence (DNA): TGTGCCAGCAGCCCCACGTGGGGGGGCTACACCTTC.

V and J are TRBV10-2 and TRBJ1-4; TRBD1 matches at 9 bases. This CDR3 is built from 13 residues. V gave up 5 bases and J gave up 14 bases; unmatched junction bases: 9. CDR1 is WSHSY and CDR2 is SAAADI in the germline V gene. The CDR3 sequence: CASSQYRGQWLFF. The CDR3 coding sequence is TGCGCCAGCAGTCAATACAGGGGGCAGTGGCTGTTTTTT.

The count of this clone is one. The genes are TRBV18 and TRBJ1-2; D uncertain. Germline V gene lookup returns CDR1 KGHSH and CDR2 LQKENI. The CDR3 contains 13 residues. Trimming left V 2 bases short and J 8 bases short, with 12 bases between. This CDR3 reads CASSPFGFEGYTF. CDR3 nucleotide sequence: TGTGCCAGCTCACCATTCGGGTTCGAGGGCTACACCTTC.

The V call is TRBV18, the J call TRBJ1-2, with D uncertain. Trimming cost V 6 bases and J 3 bases, with 11 bases left between them. This CDR3 comprises 13 residues. The germline CDR1 and CDR2 sequences are KGHSH and LQKENI. The CDR3 DNA reads TGTGCCAGCTCCCGCCGAGGAGACTATGGCTACACCTTC. Its protein product is CASSRRGDYGYTF.

The chain is built from TRBV18 and TRBJ1-1, with D unclear. The CDR3 is made up of 12 amino acids. Per the germline V gene, CDR1 is KGHSH and CDR2 is LQKENI. Trimming left V 6 bases short and J 1 base short, with 6 bases between. As DNA, the CDR3 is TGTGCCAGCTCTACGGGGAACACTGAAGCTTTCTTT. This encodes CASSTGNTEAFF.

The V call is TRBV11-2, the J call TRBJ1-1, with D perhaps TRBD1 (5 bases). The V and J ends lost 1 base and 1 base respectively, with 10 bases between them. CDR3 length: 15 residues. Germline V CDR1 and CDR2: SGHAT, FQNNGV. The CDR3 here is CASSLGRDRNTEAFF. The CDR3 DNA reads TGTGCCAGCAGCTTAGGAAGGGACCGGAACACTGAAGCTTTCTTT.